The following is a T cell receptor beta chain sequence with its context. The method was immunoSEQ multiplex PCR; TCRdb's version includes in-frame clones alone and lacks a portion of them. In the table there are 150,000 to 200,000 clones, roughly 86% of which are singletons. These data originate in a study of blood T cell repertoires in COVID-19. Study-wide context: Samples came from the United States, Italy and Spain, spanning acute and convalescent COVID-19.

V lost 3 bases to trimming and J lost 0 bases, with 11 bases between them. Germline V gene sequence: CDR1 SNHLY, CDR2 FYNNEI. The CDR3 is 15 amino acids. The chain is built from TRBV2 and TRBJ2-5; tentatively, D is TRBD1 (5 bases). This TCR was recovered from a man between 18 and 29 years old with acute or convalescent COVID-19. Material: peripheral blood. This CDR3 reads CASSDQGYYQETQYF. The CDR3 nucleotides read TGTGCCAGCAGTGATCAGGGCTACTACCAAGAGACCCAGTACTTC.